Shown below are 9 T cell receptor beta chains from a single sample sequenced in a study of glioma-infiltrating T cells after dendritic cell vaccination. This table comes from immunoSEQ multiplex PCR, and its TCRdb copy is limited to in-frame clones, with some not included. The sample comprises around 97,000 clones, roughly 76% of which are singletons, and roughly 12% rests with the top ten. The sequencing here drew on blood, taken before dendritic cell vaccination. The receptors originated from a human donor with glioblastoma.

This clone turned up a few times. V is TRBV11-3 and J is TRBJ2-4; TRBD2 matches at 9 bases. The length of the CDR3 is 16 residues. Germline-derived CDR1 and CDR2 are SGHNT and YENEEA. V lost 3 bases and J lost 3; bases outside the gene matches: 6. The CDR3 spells CASSFQTSGLKNIQYF. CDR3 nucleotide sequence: TGTGCCAGCAGCTTCCAGACTAGCGGCCTCAAAAACATTCAGTACTTC.

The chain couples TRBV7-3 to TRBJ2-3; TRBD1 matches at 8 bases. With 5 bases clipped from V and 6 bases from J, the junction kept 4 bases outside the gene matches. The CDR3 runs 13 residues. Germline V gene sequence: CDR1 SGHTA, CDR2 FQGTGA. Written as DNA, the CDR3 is TGTGCCAGCAGCCCGGACAGGGAGGATACGCAGTATTTT. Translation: CASSPDREDTQYF.

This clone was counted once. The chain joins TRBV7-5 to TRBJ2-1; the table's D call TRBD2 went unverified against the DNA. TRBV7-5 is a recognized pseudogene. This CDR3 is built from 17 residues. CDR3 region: CVRSFPRLAGGGDEQFF. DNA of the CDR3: TGTGTCAGAAGCTTTCCGAGACTAGCGGGGGGTGGGGATGAGCAGTTCTTC.

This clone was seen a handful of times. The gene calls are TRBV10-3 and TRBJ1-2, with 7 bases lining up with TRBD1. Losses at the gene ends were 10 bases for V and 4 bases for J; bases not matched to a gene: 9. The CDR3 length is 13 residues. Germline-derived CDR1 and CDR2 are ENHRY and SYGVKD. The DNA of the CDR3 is TGTGCCACAGGGACAGTCGTTGTCTATGGCTACACCTTC. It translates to CATGTVVVYGYTF.

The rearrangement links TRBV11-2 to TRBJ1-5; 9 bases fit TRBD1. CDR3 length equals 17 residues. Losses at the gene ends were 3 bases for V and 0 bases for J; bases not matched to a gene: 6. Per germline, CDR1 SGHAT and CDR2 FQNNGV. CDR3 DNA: TGTGCCAGCAGCTTGGGACAGGGCGAACTTAGCAATCAGCCCCAGCATTTT. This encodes CASSLGQGELSNQPQHF.

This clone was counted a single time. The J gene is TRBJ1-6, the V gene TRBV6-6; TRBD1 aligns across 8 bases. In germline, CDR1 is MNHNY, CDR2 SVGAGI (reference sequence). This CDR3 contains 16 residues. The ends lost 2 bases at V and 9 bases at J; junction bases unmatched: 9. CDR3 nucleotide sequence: TGTGCCAGCAGTTACCGACTCACAGGGGGGGGTTCACCCCTCCACTTT. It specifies CASSYRLTGGGSPLHF.

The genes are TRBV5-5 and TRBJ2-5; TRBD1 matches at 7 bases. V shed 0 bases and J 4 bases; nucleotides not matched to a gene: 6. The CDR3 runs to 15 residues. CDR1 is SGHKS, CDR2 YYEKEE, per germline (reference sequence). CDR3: CASSLGWSGGETQYF. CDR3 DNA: TGTGCCAGCAGCTTGGGGTGGTCAGGGGGAGAGACCCAGTACTTC. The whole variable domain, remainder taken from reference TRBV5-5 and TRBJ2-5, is DAGVTQSPTHLIKTRGQQVTLRCSPISGHKSVSWYQQVLGQGPQFIFQYYEKEERGRGNFPDRFSARQFPNYSSELNVNALLLGDSALYLCASSLGWSGGETQYFGPGTRLLVL.

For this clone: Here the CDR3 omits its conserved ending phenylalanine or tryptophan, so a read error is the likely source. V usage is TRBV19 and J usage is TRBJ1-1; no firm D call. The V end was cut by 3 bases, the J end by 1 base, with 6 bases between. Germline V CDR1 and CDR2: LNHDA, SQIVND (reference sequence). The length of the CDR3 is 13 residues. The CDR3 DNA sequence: TGTGCCAGTAGTATCTCACAGAACACTGAAGCTTTCCTT. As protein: CASSISQNTEAFL.

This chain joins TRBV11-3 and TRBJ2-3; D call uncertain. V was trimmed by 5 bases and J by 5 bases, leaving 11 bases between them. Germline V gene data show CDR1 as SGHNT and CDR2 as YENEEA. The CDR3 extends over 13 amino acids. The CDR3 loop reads CASSPEAGDTQYF. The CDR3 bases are TGTGCCAGCAGCCCCGAGGCCGGAGATACGCAGTATTTT.